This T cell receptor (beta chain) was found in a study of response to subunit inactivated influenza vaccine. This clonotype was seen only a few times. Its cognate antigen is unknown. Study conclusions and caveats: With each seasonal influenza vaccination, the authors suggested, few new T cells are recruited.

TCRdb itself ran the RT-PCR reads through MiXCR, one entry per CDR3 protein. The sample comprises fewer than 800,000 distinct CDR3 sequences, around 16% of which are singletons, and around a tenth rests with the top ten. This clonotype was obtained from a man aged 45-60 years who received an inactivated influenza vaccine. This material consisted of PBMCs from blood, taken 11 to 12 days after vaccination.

The CDR3 coding sequence is TGTGCCAGCAGCCTAGGTTCCAGGTGGATGGGCGGCTACACCTTC. It is translated as CASSLGSRWMGGYTF. This rearrangement joins TRBV12-3 or TRBV12-4 to TRBJ1-2; unclear D gene. The CDR3 has 15 residues. Deletions cut 6 bases from V and 8 bases from J, with 22 bases between.